A selection of T cell receptor beta chains follows, all from one sample in a study of T cell changes during pregnancy in multiple sclerosis. Repertoires were generated with immunoSEQ multiplex PCR, while TCRdb's copy carries only in-frame clones and drops some. Of 25,000 to 35,000 clones listed, approximately 92% were seen once; the top ten hold approximately 5.3%. The sequencing used CD8+ T cells from peripheral blood mononuclear cells, collected before pregnancy. Source of these receptors: a female donor with multiple sclerosis, enrolled in a pregnancy study. Each CDR3 is given with its conserved first and last residue. The order of the fields is D gene, V gene, clone size, J gene, CDR3 DNA, CDR3 protein. D genes are given only for firm matches. Clone size is given for some rows only: seen once, a few or many times, or a class if the clone is expanded.

-	TRBV7-9	-	TRBJ2-1	TGTGCCAGCAGCTTAGTTGCAGGTCGTAACAATGAGCAGTTCTTC	CASSLVAGRNNEQFF
-	TRBV4-1	-	TRBJ2-7	TGCGCCAGCAGCCAAGGTCAGGGGGGTACATTGGAGCAGTACTTC	CASSQGQGGTLEQYF
-	TRBV2	-	TRBJ2-4	TGTGCCAGCAGGGAGGGAAACATTCAGTACTTC	CASREGNIQYF
-	TRBV11-2	once	TRBJ2-1	TGTGCCAGCAGCTTAGGAGGTAGCCGAGATGAGCAGTTCTTC	CASSLGGSRDEQFF
TRBD2	TRBV10-3	-	TRBJ2-3	TGTGCCATCAGTGAGTCTCTAGCGGGAGCCACAGATACGCAGTATTTT	CAISESLAGATDTQYF
TRBD2	TRBV9	medium-sized	TRBJ2-1	TGTGCCAGCAGCGTAGCGTATCGGACTAGCGGGAGTGGTGAGCAGTTCTTC	CASSVAYRTSGSGEQFF
-	TRBV6-5	-	TRBJ1-1	TGTGCCAGCAGCTGGGGGGTGAACACTGAAGCTTTCTTT	CASSWGVNTEAFF
TRBD1	TRBV28	-	TRBJ1-2	TGTGCCAGCAGTTTACGCCCAGGATCACAGGGGGCAGGCTATGGCTACACCTTC	CASSLRPGSQGAGYGYTF
-	TRBV4-2	-	TRBJ1-1	TGTGCCAGCAGCCCCGGATCGGGGACTTTCTTT	CASSPGSGTFF
-	TRBV4-1	-	TRBJ1-1	TGCGCCAGCAGCCAAGAGGGAGCATACGGCACTGAAGCTTTCTTT	CASSQEGAYGTEAFF
-	TRBV2	-	TRBJ1-4	TGTGCCAGCAGTGACTCGGGTTTTGGACTGTTTTTT	CASSDSGFGLFF
-	TRBV15	-	TRBJ1-4	TGTGCCACTAAAGCGGGGAGCCAGAATGAAAAACTGTTTTTT	CATKAGSQNEKLFF
TRBD2	TRBV11-3	-	TRBJ2-1	TGTGCCAGCAGCTTAGCGGGGGGGCAGGGGAGGATATACAATGAGCAGTTCTTC	CASSLAGGQGRIYNEQFF
-	TRBV4-1	-	TRBJ2-7	TGCGCCAGCAGCCAAGATTTAAAGACTTCACCCTACGAGCAGTACTTC	CASSQDLKTSPYEQYF
-	TRBV27	-	TRBJ2-3	TGTGCCAGCAGTTTAAGGGGTGATACGCAGTATTTT	CASSLRGDTQYF
-	TRBV30	few	TRBJ1-1	TGTGCCTGGAGTGGCGGACAGTGGGGTGCTTTCTTT	CAWSGGQWGAFF
-	TRBV5-1	-	TRBJ1-1	TGCGCCAGCCCCGGAGGAGGGTCTTTCTTT	CASPGGGSFF
-	TRBV28	-	TRBJ2-3	TGTGCCAGCAGTTCCTCCCGGCGCCGGGAGTTAGATACGCAGTATTTT	CASSSSRRRELDTQYF
-	TRBV6-5	-	TRBJ1-1	TGTGCCAGCAGCGAGGGGGTGAACACTGAAGCTTTCTTT	CASSEGVNTEAFF
-	TRBV28	-	TRBJ2-3	TGTGCCAGCAGCTTTCGGTACACAGATACGCAGTATTTT	CASSFRYTDTQYF
-	TRBV27	-	TRBJ2-7	TGTGCCAGCAGTCACACGTATGACGCGAGGTTCTACGAGCAGTACTTC	CASSHTYDARFYEQYF
-	TRBV11-2	-	TRBJ2-1	TGTGCCAGCAGCTTAAGTTTTGGCCCTTACAATGAGCAGTTCTTC	CASSLSFGPYNEQFF
-	TRBV27	-	TRBJ2-6	TGTGCCAGCCGGGCGGGCTCTGGGGCCAACGTCCTGACTTTC	CASRAGSGANVLTF
TRBD2	TRBV27	-	TRBJ2-1	TGTGCCAGCAGACTAGCGGGAGGCTACAATGAGCAGTTCTTC	CASRLAGGYNEQFF
TRBD1	TRBV12-5	-	TRBJ1-5	TGTGCTAGTGGTTTCTCAGTGCGACAGGGGGCGAGTGAGGGTCAGCCCCAGCATTTT	CASGFSVRQGASEGQPQHF
-	TRBV30	-	TRBJ2-1	TGTGCCTGGACTGGGCGAAGGATTGAGCAGTTCTTC	CAWTGRRIEQFF
-	TRBV7-3	-	TRBJ2-3	TGTGCCAGCAGCGGAGGCCCAGGGGGCACAGATACGCAGTATTTT	CASSGGPGGTDTQYF
TRBD1	TRBV27	-	TRBJ2-7	TGTGCCAGCGGGGACAGGGTGACAACTAGGCAGTACTTC	CASGDRVTTRQYF
-	TRBV7-6	-	TRBJ1-3	TGTGCCAGCAGCGAGACAACCTCTGGAAACACCATATATTTT	CASSETTSGNTIYF
-	TRBV2	few	TRBJ1-1	TGTGCCAGCAGTGAGAGTGGGGCCTTGAACACTGAAGCTTTCTTT	CASSESGALNTEAFF
-	TRBV7-9	-	TRBJ2-7	TGTGCCAGCAGCTCCTCGGGCCAAGGAGGGAGCCACGAGCAGTACTTC	CASSSSGQGGSHEQYF
-	TRBV5-1	once	TRBJ1-1	TGCGCCAGCACCCTGGGGGGGGAAAAAGCTTTCTTT	CASTLGGEKAFF
TRBD2	TRBV12-5	-	TRBJ2-1	TGTGCTAGTGGTCCCGGGGAGGGCCACTACAATGAGCAGTTCTTC	CASGPGEGHYNEQFF
TRBD1	TRBV29-1	-	TRBJ2-3	TGCAGCGCAACCGGGACAGACAGCACAGATACGCAGTATTTT	CSATGTDSTDTQYF
-	TRBV27	-	TRBJ1-5	TGTGCCAGCAGTTGGAGCGACGGCAATCAGCCCCAGCATTTT	CASSWSDGNQPQHF
TRBD1	TRBV14	-	TRBJ1-2	TGTGCCAGCAGCTCCCGGGACAGGGGGTACTATGGCTACACCTTC	CASSSRDRGYYGYTF
TRBD2	TRBV2	-	TRBJ2-1	TGTGCCAGCAGTGACGTCCAGCGGGGGCGGCAGTTCTTC	CASSDVQRGRQFF
TRBD1	TRBV28	-	TRBJ1-1	TGTGCCAGCAGGGGTGGGACAGGGGAAGCTTTCTTT	CASRGGTGEAFF
TRBD2	TRBV6-4	-	TRBJ2-1	TGTGCCAGCAGTGACCGCTGGGGTAGCGGGGATTACAATGAGCAGTTCTTC	CASSDRWGSGDYNEQFF
TRBD2	TRBV5-4	-	TRBJ2-2	TGTGCCAGCAGCTTTATAGGGGCGGGAGGCCCCGGGGAGCTGTTTTTT	CASSFIGAGGPGELFF
-	TRBV11-3	-	TRBJ2-7	TGTGCCAGCAGTTCCGGGTACGAGCAGTACTTC	CASSSGYEQYF
-	TRBV5-5	-	TRBJ2-1	TGTGCCAGCATAGGCGCGGGAAGCTCCTACAATGAGCAGTTCTTC	CASIGAGSSYNEQFF
-	TRBV10-3	-	TRBJ1-1	TGTGCCATCAGTGAGTACCCCGACTGGAGGGGCACTGAAGCTTTCTTT	CAISEYPDWRGTEAFF